Shown below are 4 T cell receptor beta chains from a single sample sequenced in a study of cytomegalovirus exposure and HLA in healthy donors. The repertoire was sequenced with immunoSEQ multiplex PCR; TCRdb's copy has only in-frame clones and lacks some. The repertoire holds about 160,000 clones, with about 95% as singletons. Sequencing input: PBMCs. Source of these receptors: a woman between 18 and 29 years old in good health and CMV-seronegative.

The V call is TRBV4-2, the J call TRBJ2-7, with D possibly being TRBD1 (5 bases). The CDR3 sequence is 13 residues long. Trimming removed 4 bases from V and 3 bases from J, with 10 bases in between. Germline V gives CDR1 LGHNA, CDR2 YNFKEQ. The CDR3: CASSLRQSYEQYF. The CDR3, as DNA: TGTGCCAGCAGCCTTCGACAGAGCTACGAGCAGTACTTC.

J is TRBJ2-2 and V is TRBV7-2; D is unclear. V was pared by 2 bases and J by 7 bases, with 5 bases between. The CDR3 covers 12 residues. In germline, CDR1 is SGHTA, CDR2 FQGNSA. The CDR3 region has the DNA TGTGCCAGCAGCTTAACAGTCGGGGAGCTGTTTTTT. Translated, it gives CASSLTVGELFF.

The chain links TRBV7-2 to TRBJ1-1; D ambiguous. Germline V lookup: CDR1 SGHTA, CDR2 FQGNSA. The germline V and J ends were trimmed by 5 bases and 11 bases, with 12 bases remaining between them. The length of the CDR3 is 11 residues. CDR3 residues: CASSAWAQAFF. DNA for the CDR3: TGTGCCAGCAGCGCCTGGGCCCAGGCTTTCTTT. The whole variable domain, remainder taken from reference TRBV7-2 and TRBJ1-1, is GAGVSQSPSNKVTEKGKDVELRCDPISGHTALYWYRQSLGQGLEFLIYFQGNSAPDKSGLPSDRFSAERTGGSVSTLTIQRTQQEDSAVYLCASSAWAQAFFGQGTRLTVV.

The J gene is TRBJ2-7, the V gene TRBV18; TRBD2 might be the D (6 bases). The CDR3 is made up of 15 amino acids. The germline V gene has CDR1 KGHSH and CDR2 LQKENI. The V gene lost 0 bases and the J gene lost 3 bases, with 12 bases spanning the gap. CDR3 sequence reads: CASSPPQGGHYEQYF. Here the CDR3 DNA reads TGTGCCAGCTCACCACCGCAGGGAGGTCACTACGAGCAGTACTTC.